The present T cell receptor beta chain was sequenced within a study of monozygotic twins with inflammatory bowel disease. The study's findings and limits: Especially where disease activity was present, IBD patients had fewer clonotypes in common with others than healthy twins did. Twins with IBD were found to have lower TCRbeta diversity (inverse Simpson) than healthy co-twins.

The draw for each donor consisted of a single 2.5 ml blood sample. The CDR3 spans 13 residues. Per the germline V gene, CDR1 is SGHDN and CDR2 is FVKESK. Addition of UMIs with a 6-nucleotide sample barcode was achieved by template switching. Reanalyzing the 5' RACE reads, TCRdb keeps one entry per CDR3 protein, without DNA. The table lists some 160,000 distinct CDR3 sequences. Note on this clonotype: What it recognizes is unknown.

The chain links TRBV14 to TRBJ1-4; no DNA is available, so the TRBD1 call from TCRdb remains unchecked. Input material: blood. The TCR comes from a human donor with ulcerative colitis or Crohn's disease, or a healthy co-twin of an affected twin (not recorded which). The CDR3 sequence: CASSPGPLEKLFF.